This TCR beta chain was recorded in a study of blood T cell repertoires in COVID-19. Study background: The analysed material was cDNA or gDNA that came from T cells, B-cell-depleted T cells, or PBMCs.

V lost 0 bases to trimming and J lost 6 bases, with 6 bases between them. The length of the CDR3 is 12 residues. Germline CDR1 reads SEHNR; CDR2 reads FQNEAQ (reference sequence). This clone was picked up a small number of times. The authors' processing: Amplification from reference gene primers served as the basis for estimated nucleated cell counts. Sequenced by immunoSEQ multiplex PCR; TCRdb stores in-frame clones only, minus some. For V, J and clone size, that table is used; D and trimming come from the DNA. The sample consists of 100,000 or so clones, roughly 79% of them appearing once. The chain has TRBV7-9 and TRBJ2-7; unclear D gene. The receptor was isolated from a man older than 75 with acute or convalescent COVID-19. Sequenced input: peripheral blood. CDR3 amino acids: CASSLANGEQYF. In DNA form, the CDR3 reads TGTGCCAGCAGCTTAGCAAACGGCGAGCAGTACTTC.